The 9 T cell receptor beta chains in this list originate from one sample, sequenced in a study of shared clonotypes between healthy human individuals. Using immunoSEQ multiplex PCR, the repertoire was profiled, and TCRdb retains in-frame clones only, with some absent. The sample records under 1,100,000 clones, about four fifths being singletons. The sample taken for sequencing was memory CD4+ T cells from PBMCs. Subset here: CD45RA-negative fraction. These TCRs come from a man younger than 35 in good health. Some clones in this sample may be carry-over from other donors' samples.

This clone was observed a single time. This specimen includes other DNA sequences encoding the same CDR3. The chain is built from TRBV5-4 and TRBJ2-3; TRBD2 matches 10 bases. The CDR3 runs to 14 residues. J gave up 4 bases and V 2 bases, and 1 base lay outside the gene matches. In germline, CDR1 is SGHNT, CDR2 YYREEE (reference sequence). The CDR3 DNA sequence: TGTGCCAGCAGCTTAGCGGGAGGGTCAGATACGCAGTATTTT. This sequence encodes CASSLAGGSDTQYF.

The chain recombines TRBV6-6 with TRBJ1-1; 8 positions agree with TRBD1. V lost 5 bases, J lost 11 bases, and 13 bases stayed unmatched. The CDR3 is 14 amino acids. Germline CDR1 reads MNHNY; CDR2 reads SVGAGI (reference sequence). The CDR3 here is CASSLQGDTYVAFF. In DNA form, the CDR3 reads TGTGCCAGCAGTCTACAGGGGGACACCTATGTGGCTTTCTTT.

The J gene is TRBJ2-6, the V gene TRBV7-9; D possibly uses TRBD1 or TRBD2 (5 bases each). Germline V CDR1 and CDR2: SEHNR, FQNEAQ (reference sequence). The CDR3 sequence is 15 residues long. The V end lost 5 bases, the J end lost 2 bases, and 10 bases lay between the germline ends. CDR3 region: CASSRDGTGANVLTF. The CDR3 region has the DNA TGTGCCAGCAGCCGGGACGGAACTGGGGCCAACGTCCTGACTTTC.

The rearrangement links TRBV12-2 to TRBJ2-7; TRBD1, the table's D call, lacks a check against the DNA. TRBV12-2 is flagged as a pseudogene. This CDR3 contains 13 residues. The CDR3 region has the DNA TGTGCAAGTCGCTTACCAGGGCCCTACGAGCAGTACTTC. It encodes CASRLPGPYEQYF.

The chain uses TRBV11-2 and TRBJ2-7; 8 bases agree with TRBD1. The junction had 5 bases not matched to a gene; V was cut back by 1 base and J by 3 bases. The CDR3 loop spans 15 amino acids. Germline V gives CDR1 SGHAT, CDR2 FQNNGV. CDR3 DNA sequence: TGTGCCAGCAGCTTAGCAGGGACAGGTGGCTACGAGCAGTACTTC. Translated: CASSLAGTGGYEQYF.

V usage is TRBV6-6 and J usage is TRBJ2-7; possible D gene TRBD1, 6 bases. With 5 bases removed from V and 3 bases from J, the gap between germline ends came to 11 bases. Germline-derived CDR1 and CDR2 are MNHNY and SVGAGI (reference sequence). This CDR3 has 13 residues. The DNA of the CDR3 is TGTGCCAGCAGTATCAGGGGCAGCTACGAGCAGTACTTC. Protein product: CASSIRGSYEQYF.

Written as DNA, the CDR3 is TGTGCCAGCAGGCACGGACTAGCGGGAGTAGACGAGCAGTACTTC. Amino acids: CASRHGLAGVDEQYF. The V and J genes are TRBV2 and TRBJ2-7; 13 bases match TRBD2. Germline CDR1 is SNHLY and CDR2 is FYNNEI. Unmatched junction bases numbered 7, after V lost 6 bases and J lost 5 bases. This CDR3 has 15 amino acids. Full variable domain (rest looked up from reference TRBV2 and TRBJ2-7): EPEVTQTPSHQVTQMGQEVILRCVPISNHLYFYWYRQILGQKVEFLVSFYNNEISEKSEIFDDQFSVERPDGSNFTLKIRSTKLEDSAMYFCASRHGLAGVDEQYFGPGTRLTVT.

The chain combines TRBV5-1 with TRBJ2-5, with TRBD2 matching over 8 bases. Germline CDR1 SGHRS, CDR2 YFSETQ. V shed 4 bases and J 1 base; nucleotides not matched to a gene: 9. The CDR3 runs to 16 residues. CDR3 region: CASSQTLAGIQETQYF. As DNA, the CDR3 is TGCGCCAGCAGCCAGACTTTAGCGGGAATCCAAGAGACCCAGTACTTC.

This rearrangement joins TRBV28 to TRBJ2-7, with 8 bases matching TRBD1. The trim removed 3 bases at V and 7 bases at J, leaving 11 bases unmatched. Germline CDR1 reads MDHEN; CDR2 reads SYDVKM. The CDR3 contains 15 residues. The chain's CDR3 is CASSFPGQEYGEQYF. For the CDR3, the DNA is TGTGCCAGCAGTTTCCCGGGACAGGAGTATGGTGAGCAGTACTTC.